The clone carrying this TCR beta chain was found once. The data were taken from a study of blood T cell repertoires in COVID-19. Across the study: The United States, Italy and Spain were the sources of the acute and convalescent COVID-19 samples. The analysed material was cDNA or gDNA that came from T cells, B-cell-depleted T cells, or PBMCs.

The authors' processing: Amplification from reference gene primers served as the basis for estimated nucleated cell counts. TCRdb's copy holds only in-frame clones and misses some; the assay was immunoSEQ multiplex PCR. V and J calls and clone size are given by that table; D and trimming were obtained from the DNA. The data show a few hundred thousand clones, approximately 82% seen once. Germline V gene sequence: CDR1 SGHAT, CDR2 FQNNGV. The V end lost 6 bases, the J end lost 0 bases, and 11 bases lay between the germline ends. The CDR3 extends over 15 amino acids. The source of this sequence is a woman in her late teens or twenties with acute or convalescent COVID-19. The specimen was peripheral blood. The chain joins TRBV11-2 to TRBJ2-2; unclear D gene. In DNA form, the CDR3 reads TGTGCCAGCAGACCCTTAGCAGCGAACACCGGGGAGCTGTTTTTT. Protein product: CASRPLAANTGELFF.